This T cell receptor beta chain is drawn from a study of cytomegalovirus exposure and HLA in healthy donors. Background on the study: Within an early data release were 80 million to 90 million unique TCRs drawn from HLA-typed donors.

Remarks on this clone: As yet, its antigen is unknown.

PCR was performed using 60 Vbeta and 13 Jbeta primers. Sequencing was performed with immunoSEQ multiplex PCR; in TCRdb, only in-frame clones are kept and a portion is missing. The table has about 120,000 clones, about 78% seen once. Study outcomes and limitations: TCR beta V- and J-gene trimming was later associated with a missense DCLRE1C variant. TCR beta V segments were, for the most part, productive about 87% or about 30% of the time in an earlier analysis. Presence/absence analyses treated sequencing depth as roughly uniform across donors.

The germline V and J ends were trimmed by 1 base and 1 base, with 10 bases remaining between them. CDR1 and CDR2 from the germline V gene are SGHVS and FQNEAQ. The CDR3 consists of 15 residues. V gene TRBV7-8 combines with J gene TRBJ1-1; D gene ambiguous. The sequenced sample was PBMCs. The source is a woman aged 40 to 55 in good health and CMV-seropositive. The chain's CDR3 is CASSLVDRGNTEAFF. The CDR3 nucleotides are TGTGCCAGCAGCTTAGTGGACCGGGGGAACACTGAAGCTTTCTTT.